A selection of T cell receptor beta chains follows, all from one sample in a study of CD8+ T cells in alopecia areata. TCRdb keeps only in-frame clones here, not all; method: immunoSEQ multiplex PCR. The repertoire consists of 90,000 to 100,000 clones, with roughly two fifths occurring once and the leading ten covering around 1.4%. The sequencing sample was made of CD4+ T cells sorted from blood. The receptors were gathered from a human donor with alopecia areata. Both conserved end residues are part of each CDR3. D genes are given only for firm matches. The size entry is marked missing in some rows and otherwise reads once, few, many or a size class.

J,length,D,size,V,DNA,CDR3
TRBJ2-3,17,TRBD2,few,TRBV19,TGTGCCAGTAGTATCTGGGCTAGCGGGGAAAGCACAGATACGCAGTATTTT,CASSIWASGESTDTQYF
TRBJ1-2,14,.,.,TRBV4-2,TGTGCCAGCAGCCATCAAACGGAATCCTATGGCTACACCTTC,CASSHQTESYGYTF
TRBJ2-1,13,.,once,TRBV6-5,TGTGCCAGTAGGACAGCAACAGGGAATGAGCAGTTCTTC,CASRTATGNEQFF
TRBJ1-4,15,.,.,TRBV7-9,TGTGCCAGCAGCCACTTGCCCGGTGTCGGTGAAAAACTGTTTTTT,CASSHLPGVGEKLFF
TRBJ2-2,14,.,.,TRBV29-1,TGCAGCGTTGGCAGGGGCGAGAACACCGGGGAGCTGTTTTTT,CSVGRGENTGELFF
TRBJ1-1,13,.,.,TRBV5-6,TGTGCCAGCAGCTTGGTGCGGGGCACTGAAGCTTTCTTT,CASSLVRGTEAFF
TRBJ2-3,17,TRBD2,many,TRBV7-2,TGTGCCAGCAGCTTATCTATCGGTGGCGGGGGGGAAGATACGCAGTATTTT,CASSLSIGGGGEDTQYF
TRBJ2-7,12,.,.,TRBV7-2,TGTGCCAGCAGCTCAAATTACTACGAGCAGTACTTC,CASSSNYYEQYF
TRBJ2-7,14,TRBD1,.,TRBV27,TGTGCCAGCAGTAAGGGACAGGGAGGTCGCGAGCAGTACTTC,CASSKGQGGREQYF
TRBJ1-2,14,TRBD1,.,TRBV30,TGTGCCTGGATAGAGGGGGCTGGACCCTATGGCTACACCTTC,CAWIEGAGPYGYTF
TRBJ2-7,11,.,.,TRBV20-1,TGCAGTGCTAGCCGCTTCGACGAGCAGTACTTC,CSASRFDEQYF
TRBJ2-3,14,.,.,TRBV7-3,TGTGCCAGCAGCTTAGGGGCCCGCACAGATACGCAGTATTTT,CASSLGARTDTQYF
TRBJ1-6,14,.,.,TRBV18,TGTGCCAGCTCACCGGACAGAGATAATTCACCCCTCCACTTT,CASSPDRDNSPLHF
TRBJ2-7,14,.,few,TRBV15,TGTGCCACCAGCAGAGTTATCAGGGGCTACGAGCAGTACTTC,CATSRVIRGYEQYF
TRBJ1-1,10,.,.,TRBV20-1,TGCAGTGCTGTGGACACTGAAGCTTTCTTT,CSAVDTEAFF
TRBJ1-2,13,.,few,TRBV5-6,TGTGCCAGCAGTCCCGGGACCTCCTATGGCTACACCTTC,CASSPGTSYGYTF
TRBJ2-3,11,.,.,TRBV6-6,TGTGCCAGCAGTTACGTTGATACGCAGTATTTT,CASSYVDTQYF
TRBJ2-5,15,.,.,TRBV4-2,TGTGCCAGCAGCCAAGTTCTTCTTCATGGGGAGACCCAGTACTTC,CASSQVLLHGETQYF
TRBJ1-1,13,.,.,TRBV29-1,TGCAGCGCTGGGGACATTCCGGACACTGGAGCTTTCTTT,CSAGDIPDTGAFF
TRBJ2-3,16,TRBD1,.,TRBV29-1,TGCAGCGTTGATAGGCCAGGGGGCCAACACACAGATACGCAGTATTTT,CSVDRPGGQHTDTQYF
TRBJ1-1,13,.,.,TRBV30,TGTGCCTGGAGTGTGAACCGGAACACTGAAGCTTTCTTT,CAWSVNRNTEAFF
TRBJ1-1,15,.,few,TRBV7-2,TGTGCCAGCAGCTCTACGGGGACTCTCAACACTGAAGCTTTCTTT,CASSSTGTLNTEAFF
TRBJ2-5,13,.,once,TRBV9,TGTGCCAGCAGCGTTGGCGGCCAAGAGACCCAGTACTTC,CASSVGGQETQYF
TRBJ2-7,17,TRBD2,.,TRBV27,TGTGCCAGCAGTTTATCGGCTAGCGGGGGCGTCCCCTACGAGCAGTACTTC,CASSLSASGGVPYEQYF